A single sample gave rise to the 20 T cell receptor beta chains below, sequenced in a study of blood T cell repertoires in COVID-19. TCRdb's copy holds only in-frame clones and misses some; the assay was immunoSEQ multiplex PCR. The table includes about 160,000 clones, roughly 79% detected once. Material: peripheral blood. These receptors were taken from a woman of 80 years or more with acute or convalescent COVID-19.

V and J are TRBV29-1 and TRBJ2-1, with TRBD2 identical over 11 bases. CDR1 is SQVTM, CDR2 ANQGSEA, per germline. The CDR3 is 20 amino acids. The V segment lost 7 bases and the J segment 2 bases; nucleotides outside the gene matches: 22. CDR3: CSALRGIPGTSGRAYNEQFF. As DNA, the CDR3 is TGCAGCGCTCTCCGTGGTATTCCCGGGACTAGCGGACGCGCCTACAATGAGCAGTTCTTC.

The chain has TRBV2 and TRBJ1-1; weak D call: TRBD1 (5 bases). With 7 bases removed from V and 3 bases from J, the gap between germline ends came to 9 bases. This CDR3 comprises 12 residues. CDR1 SNHLY and CDR2 FYNNEI come from the germline V gene. The CDR3 region is CASTDKYTEAFF. DNA of the CDR3: TGTGCCAGCACGGACAAGTACACTGAAGCTTTCTTT.

V is TRBV2 and J is TRBJ1-5; possible D gene TRBD1, 5 bases. Germline V gives CDR1 SNHLY, CDR2 FYNNEI. Trimming took off 4 bases at V and 4 bases at J, with 11 bases between the two ends. CDR3 size: 14 residues. The CDR3 region has the DNA TGTGCCAGCAGTGCCGACAGTCGGAATCAGCCCCAGCATTTT. This translates into CASSADSRNQPQHF.

The chain has TRBV7-2 and TRBJ2-5; D is possibly TRBD2 (5 bases). Trimming cost V 4 bases and J 3 bases, with 21 bases left between them. Germline loops: CDR1 SGHTA, CDR2 FQGNSA. The CDR3 is made up of 17 amino acids. For the CDR3, the DNA is TGTGCCAGCAGCTCCGAAAGGTGGGTTGGAGCGGAAGAGACCCAGTACTTC. The encoded protein is CASSSERWVGAEETQYF.

A note on this clone: In the same sample, other DNA sequences code for this CDR3. CDR3 DNA: TGTGCCAGCAGCTTAGCCGGGAACACTGAAGCTTTCTTT. Translation gives CASSLAGNTEAFF. The genes are TRBV11-2 and TRBJ1-1, with unresolved D. Trimming took 1 base from V and 1 from J, leaving 4 bases between them. This CDR3 has 13 residues. Germline-derived CDR1 and CDR2 are SGHAT and FQNNGV.

The chain joins TRBV24-1 to TRBJ2-1, with 10 nucleotides matching TRBD2. J lost 8 bases, V lost 3 bases, and 6 bases had no gene match. Germline CDR1 KGHDR, CDR2 SFDVKD. The CDR3 spans 15 residues. The CDR3 protein is CATSDPRTSGDEQFF. CDR3 nucleotide sequence: TGTGCCACCAGTGATCCCCGGACTAGCGGAGATGAGCAGTTCTTC.

The V call is TRBV20-1, the J call TRBJ2-3; D gene uncertain. The germline V gene has CDR1 DFQATT and CDR2 SNEGSKA (reference sequence). This CDR3 contains 14 residues. V lost 3 bases and J lost 6, with 16 bases in between. The CDR3 protein is CSASDPVIADTQYF. The CDR3 DNA sequence: TGCAGTGCTAGTGATCCGGTGATAGCTGATACGCAGTATTTT.

This clone appeared once. The rearrangement joins TRBV5-1 to TRBJ2-7; tentatively, D is TRBD1 (6 bases). The CDR3 has 14 amino acids. V dropped 0 bases and J dropped 5 bases, with 12 bases sitting between them. Germline CDR1 SGHRS, CDR2 YFSETQ. The CDR3 is CASSLGQVSDEQYF. DNA for the CDR3: TGCGCCAGCAGCTTGGGACAGGTGAGCGACGAGCAGTACTTC. Full variable domain (missing parts from reference TRBV5-1 and TRBJ2-7): KAGVTQTPRYLIKTRGQQVTLSCSPISGHRSVSWYQQTPGQGLQFLFEYFSETQRNKGNFPGRFSGRQFSNSRSEMNVSTLELGDSALYLCASSLGQVSDEQYFGPGTRLTVT.

The CDR3 sequence: CAISEGLPLSSYEQYF. The CDR3 nucleotides read TGTGCCATCAGTGAGGGGCTACCCCTCAGCTCCTACGAGCAGTACTTC. The J gene is TRBJ2-7, the V gene TRBV10-3; D not certain. Germline-derived CDR1 and CDR2 are ENHRY and SYGVKD. The V and J ends lost 2 bases and 0 bases respectively, with 14 bases between them. The CDR3 runs 16 residues.

This clone was recorded a few times. This chain connects TRBV2 to TRBJ1-1; 8 nucleotides match TRBD1. This CDR3 has 17 amino acids. With 6 bases clipped from V and 4 bases from J, the junction kept 16 bases outside the gene matches. Germline CDR1 is SNHLY and CDR2 is FYNNEI. The CDR3 nucleotides read TGTGCCAGCAGCCAGGGGGCAGGGGGGCGCCTCGGCACTGAAGCTTTCTTT. Translated: CASSQGAGGRLGTEAFF.

This sequence joins TRBV6-1 and TRBJ1-5; D might be TRBD1 (5 bases). Trimming removed 3 bases from V and 4 bases from J, with 10 bases in between. This CDR3 has 14 amino acids. Looked up from germline, CDR1 is MNHNS and CDR2 is SASEGT. The DNA of the CDR3 is TGTGCCAGCAGTGAGACCCAGGGAAATCAGCCCCAGCATTTT. It translates to CASSETQGNQPQHF.

This chain links TRBV7-9 with TRBJ2-3, with 7 bases fitting TRBD2. CDR1 and CDR2 (germline): SEHNR, FQNEAQ (reference sequence). The CDR3 runs to 18 residues. V shed 2 bases, J shed 2 bases, and the junction held 13 bases outside the gene matches. CDR3 amino acids: CASSLSSSSGQLTDTQYF. The CDR3 coding sequence is TGTGCCAGCAGCTTAAGTTCGTCTAGCGGACAACTCACAGATACGCAGTATTTT.

The chain carries TRBV4-3 and TRBJ2-3; TRBD2 agrees at 9 bases. J was trimmed by 7 bases and V by 1 base; bases with no gene match: 9. Germline assignment: CDR1 LGHNA and CDR2 YSLEER. This CDR3 spans 16 amino acids. The CDR3 protein is CASSQAASGTGYTQYF. The CDR3 nucleotides are TGCGCCAGCAGCCAAGCGGCTAGCGGGACTGGTTATACGCAGTATTTT.

The chain uses TRBV28 and TRBJ1-5; 7 positions agree with TRBD1. Germline V CDR1 and CDR2: MDHEN, SYDVKM. This CDR3 comprises 17 residues. J gave up 2 bases and V 6 bases, and 13 bases lay outside the gene matches. The CDR3 spells CASSLDREAWGNQPQHF. CDR3 nucleotide sequence: TGTGCCAGCAGCCTCGACAGGGAAGCTTGGGGCAATCAGCCCCAGCATTTT.

The genes are TRBV27 and TRBJ2-3, with TRBD1 matching over 9 bases. V gave up 4 bases and J gave up 8 bases; unmatched junction bases: 13. The CDR3 extends over 16 amino acids. The V gene's germline CDR1 is MNHEY and CDR2 SMNVEV (reference sequence). The CDR3 DNA follows: TGTGCCAGCAGTTCTAGGACCCGGGACAGGGCCCTTACGCAGTATTTT. Its translation is CASSSRTRDRALTQYF.

The chain combines TRBV30 with TRBJ2-2; D is ambiguous. The CDR3 length is 17 residues. V shed 4 bases and J shed 0 bases, with 18 bases lying between them. Germline CDR1 is GTSNPN and CDR2 is SVGIG (reference sequence). This CDR3 is CAWKIWAVGANTGELFF. Here the CDR3 DNA reads TGTGCCTGGAAAATTTGGGCAGTCGGCGCGAACACCGGGGAGCTGTTTTTT.

V and J are TRBV27 and TRBJ1-5, with D perhaps TRBD1 (6 bases). Deletions cut 5 bases from V and 3 bases from J, with 26 bases between. This CDR3 has 19 amino acids. Germline V gives CDR1 MNHEY, CDR2 SMNVEV (reference sequence). The DNA for the CDR3 is TGTGCCAGCAGTCCTAGTATGTTTGGACAGAGAATCTCCAATCAGCCCCAGCATTTT. It translates to CASSPSMFGQRISNQPQHF.

V is TRBV29-1 and J is TRBJ2-1; 13 bases match TRBD2. Trimming at V came to 7 bases and at J to 6 bases, leaving 6 bases not matched to a gene. This CDR3 region has 14 residues. CDR1 is SQVTM and CDR2 is ANQGSEA in the germline V gene. The CDR3 nucleotides read TGCAGCGCAAAGGGACTAGCGGGAATCAATGAGCAGTTCTTC. Translating it yields CSAKGLAGINEQFF.

The V call is TRBV6-5, the J call TRBJ2-3, with 8 bases lining up with TRBD1. The CDR3 contains 15 residues. Germline values: CDR1 MNHEY, CDR2 SVGAGI. After removal of 6 bases from V and 5 bases from J, the junction contained 10 bases not matched to a gene. CDR3 nucleotides: TGTGCCAGCAGGAGGGACAGGTCGCGATTAGATACGCAGTATTTT. It encodes CASRRDRSRLDTQYF.

This sequence joins TRBV4-1 and TRBJ2-7, with TRBD2 identical over 9 bases. Germline V gene sequence: CDR1 MGHRA, CDR2 YSYEKL. The length of the CDR3 is 15 residues. Trimming at V came to 2 bases and at J to 3 bases, leaving 5 bases not matched to a gene. The CDR3 DNA follows: TGCGCCAGCAGCCAATCTAGCGGGGAAGGCTACGAGCAGTACTTC. This translates into CASSQSSGEGYEQYF.